This T cell receptor beta chain came from a study of memory CD4+ T cells and cytomegalovirus serostatus. Repertoires were generated with immunoSEQ multiplex PCR, while TCRdb's copy carries only in-frame clones and drops some. Of over 75,000 clones listed, 80% are singletons. The sort gate was single viable CD3+CD4+CD8-CD45RO+ cells for memory CD4+ T cells. The clonotype was recovered from an adult in good health and CMV-seropositive. Sample: memory CD4+ T cells from blood.

CDR3 bases: TGCGCCAGCAAGAATCCCCCGGGGCTAGCGGGAGGGACCCACAATGAGCAGTTCTTC. It is translated as CASKNPPGLAGGTHNEQFF. The gene calls are TRBV5-1 and TRBJ2-1, with TRBD2 identical over 12 bases. Germline V gene data show CDR1 as SGHRS and CDR2 as YFSETQ. Unmatched junction bases numbered 18, after V lost 6 bases and J lost 5 bases. CDR3 length: 19 residues.